Detailed here is one TCR beta chain. With survey level as its setting, the immunoSEQ assay was v3.0. TCRdb's copy holds only in-frame clones and misses some; the assay was immunoSEQ multiplex PCR. The sample contains some 27,000 clones, over 75% of which appear only once. This specimen comes from a study of long-term antiretroviral therapy in people with HIV. This CDR3 region has 13 residues. CDR1 is SGHRS, CDR2 YFSETQ, per germline. J was trimmed by 5 bases and V by 4 bases; bases with no gene match: 6. The sequence was obtained from a man aged 40-50 years with HIV. The rearrangement joins TRBV5-1 to TRBJ2-7, with TRBD2 matching over 7 bases. Sequencing was performed on unsorted PBMCs, taken 3 years after starting antiretroviral therapy. CDR3 sequence: CASSAGLRNEQYF. The CDR3 nucleotides are TGCGCCAGCAGCGCGGGACTAAGAAACGAGCAGTACTTC.